Presented here are 19 T cell receptor beta chains from one specimen sequenced in a study of Graves' ophthalmopathy and Graves' hyperthyroidism (dated by TCRdb to between 2018 and 2020). TCRdb lists the instrument as Illumina HiSeq 2000. For repertoire sequencing, TCR beta CDR3 regions were amplified from RNA transcripts. A first-round RT-PCR used HTBI primers with the Qiagen OneStep RT-PCR kit, followed by a second-round multiplex PCR, size selection and purification. The public reads were run again by TCRdb, first through fastp at Q25 and then through MiXCR, and only productive beta chains were kept. All rows with the same CDR3 protein become a single entry with the most common DNA and genes. Counted in this sample were about 740,000 distinct CDR3 sequences; about 44% of them appeared once. Less than 55% of the sample goes to the ten largest clones. What was sequenced was peripheral blood. The receptors come from an adult man with Graves' ophthalmopathy.

The chain joins TRBV19 to TRBJ1-2; D unclear. The CDR3 totals 13 residues. The germline CDR1 and CDR2 sequences are LNHDA and SQIVND (reference sequence). V lost 1 base and J lost 4, with 7 bases in between. The DNA of the CDR3 is TGTGCCAGTAGTATAGGACGGTTCTATGGCTACACCTTC. This codes for CASSIGRFYGYTF.

The sample holds many counts of this clonotype. The V call is TRBV15, the J call TRBJ2-5; D gene uncertain. The V and J ends lost 0 bases and 2 bases respectively, with 10 bases between them. Germline V gene data show CDR1 as LNHNV and CDR2 as YYDKDF (reference sequence). The CDR3 consists of 15 residues. For the CDR3, the DNA is TGTGCCACCAGCAGAGATCTTGTGGGGCAAGAGACCCAGTACTTC. It is translated as CATSRDLVGQETQYF.

This clonotype has only a few counts. This chain joins TRBV6-5 and TRBJ2-5; TRBD2 matches 8 bases. CDR3 length equals 15 residues. Germline CDR1 and CDR2: MNHEY and SVGAGI. Trimming cost V 0 bases and J 3 bases; bases outside gene matches: 3. The CDR3 loop is CASSYSTGREETQYF. The CDR3 bases are TGTGCCAGCAGTTACTCCACCGGGAGGGAAGAGACCCAGTACTTC.

This clonotype has only a few counts. The rearrangement uses TRBV11-2 and TRBJ1-3; the D is unclear. Germline CDR1 and CDR2: SGHAT and FQNNGV. V was trimmed by 1 base and J by 0 bases, leaving 10 bases between them. The CDR3 extends over 16 amino acids. This chain's CDR3 is CASSLASGYSGNTIYF. The CDR3 DNA reads as TGTGCCAGCAGCTTAGCGTCGGGCTACTCTGGAAACACCATATATTTT.

This chain joins TRBV2 and TRBJ1-2; 10 nucleotides match TRBD1. The junction had 9 bases not matched to a gene; V was cut back by 7 bases and J by 7 bases. This CDR3 region has 14 residues. CDR1 and CDR2 (germline): SNHLY, FYNNEI. The CDR3: CASTMGQGNSGYTF. CDR3 sequence (DNA): TGTGCCAGCACGATGGGACAGGGGAATAGTGGCTACACCTTC.

This clonotype is a singleton in its sample. The chain uses TRBV20-1 and TRBJ1-1; D is uncertain. V dropped 4 bases and J dropped 1 base, with 22 bases sitting between them. CDR1 and CDR2 from the germline V gene are DFQATT and SNEGSKA (reference sequence). This CDR3 has 17 residues. The CDR3 reads CSAKNPWNSRGNTEAFF. The CDR3 bases are TGCAGTGCTAAGAACCCTTGGAACAGTCGGGGGAACACTGAAGCTTTCTTT.

The chain recombines TRBV2 with TRBJ2-5; D might be TRBD2 (5 bases). Between the trimmed V and J ends, which lost 2 bases and 5 bases, there was a span of 9 bases. This CDR3 has 13 amino acids. From germline, CDR1 is SNHLY and CDR2 FYNNEI. CDR3 nucleotides: TGTGCCAGCAGTGAATTATCGGGGGAGACCCAGTACTTC. It is translated as CASSELSGETQYF.

The rearrangement uses TRBV12-3 or TRBV12-4 and TRBJ2-7; weak D call: TRBD1 (5 bases). The CDR3 is 14 amino acids. Between the trimmed V and J ends, which lost 4 bases and 6 bases, there was a span of 16 bases. This chain's CDR3 is CASSSPRVVLEQYF. In nucleotides, the CDR3 is TGTGCCAGCAGTTCACCCAGGGTGGTACTCGAGCAGTACTTC.

CDR3 loop: CASSPQGALWNYGYTF. CDR3 sequence (DNA): TGTGCCAGCAGCCCCCAGGGGGCTCTATGGAACTATGGCTACACCTTC. The rearrangement uses TRBV10-3 and TRBJ1-2; 8 bases match TRBD1. After removal of 10 bases from V and 2 bases from J, the junction contained 15 bases not matched to a gene. The germline V gene encodes CDR1 ENHRY and CDR2 SYGVKD. This CDR3 region has 16 residues.

In this sample, this clonotype turned up a few times. The rearrangement joins TRBV7-2 to TRBJ2-7; D gene uncertain. V was trimmed by 5 bases and J by 2 bases, leaving 16 bases between them. This CDR3 spans 15 amino acids. Germline CDR1 SGHTA, CDR2 FQGNSA. CDR3 region: CASSQDRRQTYEQYF. CDR3 nucleotide sequence: TGTGCCAGCAGCCAAGATCGGCGGCAGACCTACGAGCAGTACTTC.

This clonotype was recorded at least ten times. The V gene is TRBV7-8, the J gene TRBJ1-6; possibly TRBD1 for D (5 bases). The V gene lost 0 bases and the J gene lost 7 bases, with 7 bases spanning the gap. This CDR3 region has 14 residues. Germline CDR1 reads SGHVS; CDR2 reads FQNEAQ. The CDR3 spells CASSLAGTNSPLHF. The CDR3 nucleotides read TGTGCCAGCAGCTTAGCAGGGACCAATTCACCCCTCCACTTT.

This chain links TRBV7-9 with TRBJ2-7; 9 bases line up with TRBD1. CDR1 and CDR2 (germline): SEHNR, FQNEAQ (reference sequence). V lost 7 bases to trimming and J lost 6 bases; unmatched junction nucleotides: 7. The CDR3 contains 13 residues. DNA of the CDR3: TGTGCCAGCAACGAGGGACAGGGAGCCGAGCAGTACTTC. It encodes CASNEGQGAEQYF.

This clonotype occurred many times. The chain links TRBV10-3 to TRBJ2-5; D not resolved. The germline CDR1 and CDR2 sequences are ENHRY and SYGVKD. The CDR3 has 9 residues. Trimming removed 6 bases from V and 9 bases from J, with 5 bases in between. This CDR3 reads CAIRVAQYF. CDR3 in DNA: TGTGCCATCAGGGTGGCCCAGTACTTC.

V and J are TRBV5-6 and TRBJ2-5; TRBD2 aligns across 10 bases. The ends lost 3 bases at V and 1 base at J; junction bases unmatched: 12. The CDR3 loop spans 18 amino acids. Germline V CDR1 and CDR2: SGHDT, YYEEEE. The CDR3 bases are TGTGCCAGCAGCTCGACAGGGAAACTAGCGGGGTTCCAAGAGACCCAGTACTTC. Translating gives CASSSTGKLAGFQETQYF.

As concerns this clonotype: A much larger clone lies one base from this, so it may be a read error. This chain connects TRBV7-3 to TRBJ1-6, with D uncertain. CDR1 is SGHTA, CDR2 FQGTGA, per germline. This CDR3 is built from 14 residues. This chain's CDR3 is CASSLRPGRSPLRF. The DNA for the CDR3 is TGTGCCAGCAGCTTAAGACCGGGGAGGTCACCCCTCCGCTTT.

This clonotype was detected only a few times. The chain combines TRBV7-9 with TRBJ1-5; D uncertain. Trimming removed 3 bases at V and 2 bases at J, with 11 bases between. This CDR3 is built from 15 residues. The V gene's germline CDR1 is SEHNR and CDR2 FQNEAQ (reference sequence). The CDR3 sequence: CASSFGHGGNQPQHF. Written as DNA, the CDR3 is TGTGCCAGCAGCTTCGGGCACGGGGGCAATCAGCCCCAGCATTTT.

V and J are TRBV7-2 and TRBJ1-4; D possibly corresponds to TRBD1 (5 bases). Trimming removed 5 bases from V and 8 bases from J, with 15 bases in between. This CDR3 comprises 14 residues. Germline values: CDR1 SGHTA, CDR2 FQGNSA. CDR3 protein: CASSQGLLGEKLFF. As DNA, the CDR3 is TGTGCCAGCAGCCAGGGACTCCTAGGGGAAAAACTGTTTTTT.

This clonotype came up many times. The CDR3: CASSLDGRPSGNTIYF. CDR3 DNA: TGTGCCAGCAGCTTAGATGGCAGACCCTCTGGAAACACCATATATTTT. This chain joins TRBV7-2 and TRBJ1-3, with D uncertain. The CDR3 is made up of 16 amino acids. V lost 1 base and J lost 0, with 10 bases in between. From germline, CDR1 is SGHTA and CDR2 FQGNSA.

Comments on this clonotype: Just one base apart from a much larger clone, this may be a read error. The chain is built from TRBV7-8 and TRBJ1-1, with unresolved D. This CDR3 has 14 amino acids. In germline, CDR1 is SGHVS, CDR2 FQNEAQ. The DNA for the CDR3 is TGTGCCAGCAGCCAAATGGTAGCGAACGCTGAAGCTTTCTTT. This sequence encodes CASSQMVANAEAFF. Full variable domain (rest looked up from reference TRBV7-8 and TRBJ1-1): GAGVSQSPRYKVAKRGQDVALRCDPISGHVSLFWYQQALGQGPEFLTYFQNEAQLDKSGLPSDRFFAERPEGSVSTLKIQRTQQEDSAVYLCASSQMVANAEAFFGQGTRLTVV.